These 3 T cell receptor beta chains were sequenced from one sample in a study of blood T cell repertoires in COVID-19. Repertoires were generated with immunoSEQ multiplex PCR, while TCRdb's copy carries only in-frame clones and drops some. The sample lists 200,000 to 250,000 clones; roughly 80% were seen once. Sequencing was performed on peripheral blood. The receptor source for this set is a human donor in a cohort sampled during active COVID-19.

In regard to this clone: The sample holds other DNA sequences that translate to the same CDR3. The gene calls are TRBV5-1 and TRBJ1-5; D unclear. The germline V gene has CDR1 SGHRS and CDR2 YFSETQ. This CDR3 has 14 amino acids. Trimming shortened V by 0 bases and J by 2 bases, and 6 bases separated the two germline ends. The CDR3 reads CASSLDSGNQPQHF. The DNA of the CDR3 is TGCGCCAGCAGCTTGGACAGTGGCAATCAGCCCCAGCATTTT.

This chain uses TRBV7-6 with TRBJ2-7; tentative D call: TRBD2 (6 bases). Germline assignment: CDR1 SGHVS and CDR2 FNYEAQ. The CDR3 runs to 15 residues. Trimming shortened V by 2 bases and J by 1 base, and 12 bases separated the two germline ends. CDR3 amino acids: CASSLFSGSSYEQYF. The CDR3 nucleotides read TGTGCCAGCAGCTTATTCTCCGGGAGTTCCTACGAGCAGTACTTC. Using reference TRBV7-6 and TRBJ2-7 for the parts outside the CDR3, the full variable domain is GAGVSQSPRYKVTKRGQDVALRCDPISGHVSLYWYRQALGQGPEFLTYFNYEAQQDKSGLPNDRFSAERPEGSISTLTIQRTEQRDSAMYRCASSLFSGSSYEQYFGPGTRLTVT.

V usage is TRBV19 and J usage is TRBJ1-5; no clear D gene. CDR3 size: 13 residues. Per the germline V gene, CDR1 is LNHDA and CDR2 is SQIVND (reference sequence). Trimming pared 6 bases from V and 7 bases from J, leaving 13 bases between. The CDR3 spells CASSFQRVQPQHF. As DNA, the CDR3 is TGTGCCAGTAGCTTTCAGCGGGTGCAGCCCCAGCATTTT.